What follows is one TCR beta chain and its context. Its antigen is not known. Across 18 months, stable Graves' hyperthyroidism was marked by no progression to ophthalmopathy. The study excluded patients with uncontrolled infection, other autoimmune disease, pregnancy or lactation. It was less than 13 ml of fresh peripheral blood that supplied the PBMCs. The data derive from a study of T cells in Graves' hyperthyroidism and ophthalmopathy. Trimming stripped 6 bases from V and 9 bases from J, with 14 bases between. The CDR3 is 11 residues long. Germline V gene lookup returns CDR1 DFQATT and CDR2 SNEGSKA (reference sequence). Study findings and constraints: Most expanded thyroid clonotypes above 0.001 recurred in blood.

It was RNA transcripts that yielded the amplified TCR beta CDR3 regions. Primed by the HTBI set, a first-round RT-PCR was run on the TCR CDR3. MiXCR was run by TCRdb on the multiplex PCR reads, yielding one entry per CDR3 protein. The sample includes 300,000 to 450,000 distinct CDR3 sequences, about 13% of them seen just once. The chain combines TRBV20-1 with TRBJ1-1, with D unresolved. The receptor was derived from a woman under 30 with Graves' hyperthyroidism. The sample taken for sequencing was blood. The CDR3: CSAQPATKAFF. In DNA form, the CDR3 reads TGCAGTGCCCAGCCCGCAACTAAAGCTTTCTTT.